This record covers a single TCR beta chain. Its antigen is unidentified. The CDR3 loop spans 16 amino acids. Trimming took 0 bases from V and 0 from J, leaving 9 bases between them. From germline, CDR1 is SGHNT and CDR2 YENEEA. This table comes from immunoSEQ multiplex PCR, and its TCRdb copy is limited to in-frame clones, with some not included. The data contain 150,000 or so clones, around 92% of them seen just once; the ten biggest clones take up 3.6%. The data were taken from a study of T cell responses to AZD1222 COVID-19 vaccine. Study results and limitations: The donors showed a predominance of white British ancestry and of females, with possible underestimation of clonal diversity. Baseline serostatus was positive in only a handful of AZD1222 recipients.

Researchers grouped second doses given at about 4 or about 12 weeks into one pool. This clonotype originated in an adult who received the AZD1222 COVID-19 vaccine. Specimen: peripheral blood, collected 28 days after the second AZD1222 dose. The genes are TRBV11-3 and TRBJ1-5; D remains unclear. The CDR3 DNA reads as TGTGCCAGCAGCTTAGACTGGGGATCTAGCAATCAGCCCCAGCATTTT. It translates to CASSLDWGSSNQPQHF.